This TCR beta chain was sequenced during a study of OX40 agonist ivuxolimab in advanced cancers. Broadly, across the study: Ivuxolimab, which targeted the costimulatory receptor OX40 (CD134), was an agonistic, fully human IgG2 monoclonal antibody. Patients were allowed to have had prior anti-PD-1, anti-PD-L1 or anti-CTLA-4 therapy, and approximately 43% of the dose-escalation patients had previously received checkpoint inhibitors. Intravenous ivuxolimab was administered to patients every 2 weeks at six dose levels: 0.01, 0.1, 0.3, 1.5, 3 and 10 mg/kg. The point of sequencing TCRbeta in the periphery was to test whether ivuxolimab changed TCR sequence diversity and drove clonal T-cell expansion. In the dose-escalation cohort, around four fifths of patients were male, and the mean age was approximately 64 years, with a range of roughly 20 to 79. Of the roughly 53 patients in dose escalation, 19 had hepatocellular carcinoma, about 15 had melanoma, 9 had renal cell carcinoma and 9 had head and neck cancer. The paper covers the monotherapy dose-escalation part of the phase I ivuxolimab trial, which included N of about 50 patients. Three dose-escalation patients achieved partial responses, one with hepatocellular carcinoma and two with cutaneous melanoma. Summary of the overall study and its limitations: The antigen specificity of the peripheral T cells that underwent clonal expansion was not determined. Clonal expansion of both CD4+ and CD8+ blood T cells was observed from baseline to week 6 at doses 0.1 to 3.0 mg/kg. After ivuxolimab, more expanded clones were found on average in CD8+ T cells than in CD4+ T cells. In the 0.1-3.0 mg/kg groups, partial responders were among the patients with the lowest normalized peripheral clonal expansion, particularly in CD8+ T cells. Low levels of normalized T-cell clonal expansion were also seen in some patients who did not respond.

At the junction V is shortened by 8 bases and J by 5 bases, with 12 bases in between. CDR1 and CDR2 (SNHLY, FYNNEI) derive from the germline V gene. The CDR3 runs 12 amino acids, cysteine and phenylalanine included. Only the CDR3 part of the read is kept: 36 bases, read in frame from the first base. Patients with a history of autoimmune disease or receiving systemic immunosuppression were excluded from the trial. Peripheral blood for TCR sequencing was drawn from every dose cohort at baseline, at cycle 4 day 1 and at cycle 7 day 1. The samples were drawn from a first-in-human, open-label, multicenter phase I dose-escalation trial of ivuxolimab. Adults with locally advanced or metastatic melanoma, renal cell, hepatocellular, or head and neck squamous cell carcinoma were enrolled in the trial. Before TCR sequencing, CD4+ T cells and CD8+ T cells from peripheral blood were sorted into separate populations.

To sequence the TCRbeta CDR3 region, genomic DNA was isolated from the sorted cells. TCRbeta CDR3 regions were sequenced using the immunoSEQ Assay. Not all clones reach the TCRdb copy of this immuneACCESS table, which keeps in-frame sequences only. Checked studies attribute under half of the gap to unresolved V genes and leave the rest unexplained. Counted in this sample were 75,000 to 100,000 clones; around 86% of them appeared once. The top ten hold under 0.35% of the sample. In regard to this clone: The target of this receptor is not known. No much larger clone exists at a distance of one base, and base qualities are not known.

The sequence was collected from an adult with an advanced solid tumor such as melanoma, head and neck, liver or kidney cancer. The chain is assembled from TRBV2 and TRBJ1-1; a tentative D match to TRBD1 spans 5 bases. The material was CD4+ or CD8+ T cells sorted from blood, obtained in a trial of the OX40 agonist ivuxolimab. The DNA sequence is TGTGCCAGCCACGAGGGGAGGACTGAAGCTTTCTTT. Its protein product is CASHEGRTEAFF.